Below are 8 T cell receptor beta chains sequenced from a single sample in a study of T cell repertoires in cytomegalovirus infection. TCRdb itself ran the reads through MiXCR, one entry per CDR3 protein. The sample comprises approximately 1,000,000 distinct CDR3 sequences, more than 25% of which are singletons, and about 14% rests with the top ten. No antigens are known for them. The specimen comprised cultured CD8+ T cells from PBMCs, sampled from culture after CMV antigen stimulation. These receptors all come from a human donor in good health (CMV status not recorded). Some clones in this sample may be carry-over from other donors' samples.

The chain is built from TRBV6-8 and TRBJ1-1; possible D gene TRBD1, 5 bases. Trimming shortened V by 2 bases and J by 7 bases, and 11 bases separated the two germline ends. The germline gives CDR1 MNHGY, CDR2 SAAAGT. The CDR3 length is 13 residues. DNA of the CDR3: TGTGCCAGCAGTTACGGGGCGCGCTATGAAGCTTTCTTT. Translating it yields CASSYGARYEAFF.

The chain employs TRBV4-1 and TRBJ2-7; 8 nucleotides match TRBD2. This CDR3 has 13 amino acids. CDR1 and CDR2 from the germline V gene are MGHRA and YSYEKL. The CDR3, as DNA: TGCGTCAGCAGCCAAGTTAGCGGGAACGAGCAGTACGTC. Its translation: CVSSQVSGNEQYV.

This clonotype was detected once. The V gene is TRBV27, the J gene TRBJ2-7, with TRBD1 as a possible D gene (5 bases). V was shortened by 10 bases and J by 0 bases, with 16 bases between the two germline ends. There are 14 residues in the CDR3. The germline V gene encodes CDR1 MNHEY and CDR2 SMNVEV (reference sequence). CDR3 sequence: CATSLGVNSYEQYF. DNA for the CDR3: TGTGCCACAAGCCTAGGGGTCAACTCCTACGAGCAGTACTTC.

V gene TRBV6-1 combines with J gene TRBJ2-7; maybe TRBD1 (6 bases). Germline CDR1 is MNHNS and CDR2 is SASEGT. This CDR3 is 14 amino acids long. V gave up 1 base and J gave up 1 base, with 8 bases separating them. The DNA of the CDR3 is TGTGCCAGCAGTGAAGGGGACACTTCCTACGAGCAGTACTTC. Protein product: CASSEGDTSYEQYF.

This clonotype was counted many times. This chain joins TRBV2 and TRBJ2-1, with D possibly being TRBD1 (7 bases). The V gene lost 4 bases and the J gene lost 3 bases, with 10 bases spanning the gap. The CDR3 covers 14 residues. Germline CDR1 SNHLY, CDR2 FYNNEI. The CDR3 nucleotides read TGTGCCAGCAGTGGGCGGGACAGCTACAATGAGCAGTTCTTC. Translating gives CASSGRDSYNEQFF.

This clonotype was counted many times. This chain connects TRBV7-3 to TRBJ2-2, with 8 bases aligning to TRBD1. Looked up from germline, CDR1 is SGHTA and CDR2 is FQGTGA. CDR3 length equals 13 residues. The V gene end was trimmed by 4 bases and the J gene end by 6 bases; junction bases not matched to a gene: 1. CDR3 coding DNA: TGTGCCAGCAGCTCACAGGGGGCCGGGGAGCTGTTTTTT. It specifies CASSSQGAGELFF.

Notes on this clonotype: At one boundary the junction diverges from the germline segment, which might be a read error. The rearrangement joins TRBV12-3 or TRBV12-4 to TRBJ2-1, with a possible D match to TRBD2 (6 bases). This CDR3 has 18 amino acids. CDR3 nucleotides: TGTGCCAACAGTTTAGTCATGGCCTTTAATCTAGCGAGCGATGAGCAGTTCTTC. It translates to CANSLVMAFNLASDEQFF.

This chain joins TRBV7-4 and TRBJ2-1, with D unresolved. The V end lost 5 bases, the J end lost 0 bases, and 11 bases lay between the germline ends. Germline loops: CDR1 SGHVT, CDR2 SQSDAQ. This CDR3 is built from 15 residues. The CDR3 reads CASSNQVPSYNEQFF. CDR3 DNA: TGTGCCAGCAGCAACCAGGTTCCCTCCTACAATGAGCAGTTCTTC.